This T cell receptor beta chain appears in the sequencing data of a study of blood T cell repertoires in COVID-19. The table came from immunoSEQ multiplex PCR; TCRdb's copy has only in-frame clones and leaves some out. Altogether roughly 100,000 clones are present, approximately 77% being singletons, with the ten largest covering around a tenth. The CDR3 has 12 residues. CDR1 LNHDA and CDR2 SQIVND come from the germline V gene (reference sequence). With 3 bases removed from V and 7 bases from J, the gap between germline ends came to 7 bases. This TCR was sampled from a woman of 80 years or more with acute or convalescent COVID-19. Sequenced: peripheral blood. The V gene is TRBV19, the J gene TRBJ2-1; D gene uncertain. CDR3 in amino acids: CASSILENEQFF. For the CDR3, the DNA is TGTGCCAGTAGTATCTTAGAGAATGAGCAGTTCTTC.